A single sample gave rise to the 6 T cell receptor beta chains below, sequenced in a study of tumor-infiltrating lymphocytes in localized non-small cell lung cancer. Generated by immunoSEQ multiplex PCR, the TCRdb table keeps only in-frame clones and is missing some. The data show nearly 9,500 clones, with around 80% seen just once and 6.5% to 7.5% held by the top ten. The sequencing sample was made of uninvolved lung tissue not adjacent to the tumor. These receptor sequences come from a human donor with non-small cell lung cancer.

This chain uses TRBV6-5 with TRBJ2-3; 12 nucleotides match TRBD2. The J segment lost 3 bases and the V segment lost 6 bases, leaving 4 bases of the junction unmatched. This CDR3 is 15 amino acids long. Germline V gene sequence: CDR1 MNHEY, CDR2 SVGAGI. The CDR3 sequence is CASRLLAGGTDTQYF. CDR3 nucleotides: TGTGCCAGCAGATTACTAGCGGGAGGAACAGATACGCAGTATTTT.

The chain couples TRBV7-6 to TRBJ1-3, with D perhaps TRBD1 (5 bases). This CDR3 is built from 14 residues. V lost 3 bases to trimming and J lost 2 bases, with 8 bases between them. Germline lookup yields CDR1 SGHVS and CDR2 FNYEAQ. The CDR3 nucleotides are TGTGCCAGCAGCTTCGCAGGGCCTGGAAACACCATATATTTT. Protein: CASSFAGPGNTIYF.

The chain has TRBV9 and TRBJ1-1; D perhaps matches TRBD1 (6 bases). Trimming left V 3 bases short and J 2 bases short, with 17 bases between. In germline, CDR1 is SGDLS, CDR2 YYNGEE. The CDR3 is 16 residues long. Here the CDR3 DNA reads TGTGCCAGCAGCGCGGGGGGCTTCCACTTAAACACTGAAGCTTTCTTT. Residues: CASSAGGFHLNTEAFF.

The chain combines TRBV5-6 with TRBJ1-3; D uncertain. The CDR3 spans 13 residues. The germline V gene has CDR1 SGHDT and CDR2 YYEEEE. The V end lost 3 bases, the J end lost 8 bases, and 12 bases lay between the germline ends. CDR3 amino acids: CASSWGSRDTIYF. DNA for the CDR3: TGTGCCAGCAGCTGGGGTAGCCGGGACACCATATATTTT.

This rearrangement joins TRBV9 to TRBJ1-6, with D possibly matching TRBD1 (5 bases). V dropped 0 bases and J dropped 7 bases, with 11 bases sitting between them. This CDR3 has 15 amino acids. Germline values: CDR1 SGDLS, CDR2 YYNGEE. CDR3 region: CASSVAGTENSPLHF. The CDR3 DNA reads TGTGCCAGCAGCGTAGCCGGGACGGAGAATTCACCCCTCCACTTT.

The genes are TRBV29-1 and TRBJ1-2; weak D call: TRBD1 (6 bases). This CDR3 contains 14 residues. The germline CDR1 and CDR2 sequences are SQVTM and ANQGSEA. The germline V and J ends were trimmed by 6 bases and 7 bases, with 21 bases remaining between them. CDR3 loop: CSVVLQGIVGGYTF. The CDR3 DNA reads as TGCAGCGTGGTCCTACAGGGTATCGTCGGTGGCTACACCTTC.